Listed here are 2 T cell receptor beta chains from one sample, sequenced in a study of blood T cell repertoires in COVID-19. Sequencing was performed with immunoSEQ multiplex PCR; in TCRdb, only in-frame clones are kept and a portion is missing. The data hold under 350,000 clones, with more than 85% observed a single time. The material sequenced was peripheral blood. These receptors all stem from a man in his forties with acute or convalescent COVID-19.

This sequence joins TRBV11-2 and TRBJ1-1; TRBD1 is a possible D gene (5 bases). This CDR3 is built from 15 residues. Trimming pared 5 bases from V and 3 bases from J, leaving 16 bases between. The germline CDR1 and CDR2 sequences are SGHAT and FQNNGV. The DNA of the CDR3 is TGTGCCAGCAGCCTAAACCAGGGCCCGGACACTGAAGCTTTCTTT. This translates into CASSLNQGPDTEAFF.

This clone was observed a few times. The chain has TRBV6-1 and TRBJ2-7; 10 bases match TRBD1. Trimming at V came to 3 bases and at J to 4 bases, leaving 6 bases not matched to a gene. Germline CDR1 MNHNS, CDR2 SASEGT. The CDR3 totals 15 residues. The CDR3 spells CASSELPGQGYEQYF. The CDR3 DNA sequence: TGTGCCAGCAGTGAGCTACCGGGACAGGGGTACGAGCAGTACTTC.